These 4 T cell receptor beta chains came from one sample sequenced in a study of Ad26.COV2.S vaccination and SARS-CoV-2 variants. Clones were read by immunoSEQ multiplex PCR, and TCRdb kept only the in-frame ones, dropping some. The sample holds about 250,000 clones; roughly nine tenths are singletons and the top ten take less than 3.5%. Sample treatment: 15 to 20 received Ad26.COV2.S at low or high dose, single or two shots; 5 received placebo; per-sample allocation not given. At day 63 after the first vaccine or placebo injection, samples were drawn. Sample: peripheral blood, taken in a trial of Ad26.COV2.S vaccine versus placebo. The source is a person between 18 and 65 years old who received the Ad26.COV2.S COVID-19 vaccine or a placebo.

V is TRBV19 and J is TRBJ2-1, with TRBD1 matching over 7 bases. V lost 5 bases and J lost 2; bases outside the gene matches: 9. The CDR3 has 16 residues. Germline CDR1 reads LNHDA; CDR2 reads SQIVND (reference sequence). The CDR3 reads CASSLLRQGAYNEQFF. Written as DNA, the CDR3 is TGTGCCAGTAGTCTGCTCAGACAGGGAGCCTACAATGAGCAGTTCTTC.

The rearrangement joins TRBV27 to TRBJ2-1; no firm D call. This CDR3 has 12 amino acids. Germline V gene sequence: CDR1 MNHEY, CDR2 SMNVEV (reference sequence). Trimming shortened V by 6 bases and J by 14 bases, and 17 bases separated the two germline ends. CDR3 sequence: CASRDPPSYEFF. CDR3 in DNA: TGTGCCAGCAGGGATCCCCCATCGTACGAGTTCTTC.

This clone was detected once. This chain uses TRBV18 with TRBJ2-2; D not resolved. Germline V gene data show CDR1 as KGHSH and CDR2 as LQKENI. Trimming took off 1 base at V and 1 base at J, with 7 bases between the two ends. This CDR3 spans 15 amino acids. In DNA form, the CDR3 reads TGTGCCAGCTCACCACGCCAGATGAACACCGGGGAGCTGTTTTTT. Amino acids: CASSPRQMNTGELFF.

In its sample, this clone was seen once. CDR3 in amino acids: CASSRFWREVYNEQFF. Written as DNA, the CDR3 is TGTGCCAGCAGCCGGTTCTGGCGGGAGGTATACAATGAGCAGTTCTTC. This chain uses TRBV5-6 with TRBJ2-1, with 8 positions matching TRBD2. The CDR3 sequence is 16 residues long. Germline values: CDR1 SGHDT, CDR2 YYEEEE. V lost 4 bases and J lost 4; bases outside the gene matches: 10.